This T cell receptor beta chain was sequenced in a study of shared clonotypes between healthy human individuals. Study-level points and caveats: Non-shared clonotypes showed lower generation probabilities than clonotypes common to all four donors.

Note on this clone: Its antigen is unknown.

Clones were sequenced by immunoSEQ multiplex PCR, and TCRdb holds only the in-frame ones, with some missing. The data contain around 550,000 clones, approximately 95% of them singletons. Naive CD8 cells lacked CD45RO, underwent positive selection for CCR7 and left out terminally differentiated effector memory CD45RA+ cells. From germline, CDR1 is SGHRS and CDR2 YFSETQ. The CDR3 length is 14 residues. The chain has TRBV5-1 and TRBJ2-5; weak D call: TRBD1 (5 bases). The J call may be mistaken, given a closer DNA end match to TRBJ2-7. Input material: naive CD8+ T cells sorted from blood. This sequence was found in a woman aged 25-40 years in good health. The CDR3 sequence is CASSLDPGFYEQYF. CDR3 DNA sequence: TGCGCCAGCAGCTTGGACCCAGGGTTTTACGAGCAGTACTTC.